This TCR beta chain was observed in a study of blood T cell repertoires in COVID-19. Profiling relied on immunoSEQ multiplex PCR, and the TCRdb table lists in-frame clones only, not all of them. The table shows 150,000 to 200,000 clones, with approximately 79% occurring only once. Trimming removed 9 bases at V and 1 base at J, with 12 bases between. CDR3 length: 13 amino acids. CDR1 and CDR2 (germline): LNHDA, SQIVND (reference sequence). The sequencing sample was made of peripheral blood. The chain has TRBV19 and TRBJ1-1, with TRBD1 as a possible D gene (5 bases). The receptor was isolated from a man aged 55 to 69 with active or convalescent COVID-19. CDR3 DNA sequence: TGTGCCAGCTGTAAAACAGGGAACACTGAAGCTTTCTTT. As protein: CASCKTGNTEAFF.